Here is one TCR beta chain with its context. Using immunoSEQ multiplex PCR, the repertoire was profiled, and TCRdb retains in-frame clones only, with some absent. This sample has tens of thousands of clones, with roughly 84% found just once. The sample is drawn from a study of T cells in localized non-small cell lung cancer. Germline CDR1 LGHNT, CDR2 FRNRAP. V lost 6 bases to trimming and J lost 2 bases, with 10 bases between them. This CDR3 contains 13 residues. The sequencing here drew on PBMCs, taken before any cancer treatment. The sequence was obtained from a man between 40 and 70 years old with stage II lung adenocarcinoma. This chain links TRBV12-5 with TRBJ1-2; D might be TRBD1 (6 bases). CDR3 residues: CASGPDSNYGYTF. DNA for the CDR3: TGTGCTAGTGGCCCGGACAGCAACTATGGCTACACCTTC.